This T cell receptor (beta chain) was identified during a study of beta chain features in type 1 diabetes. At the level of the study: Patient and healthy donor groups were alike in age, gender and cell yields.

Every isolated RNA sample was fully reverse transcribed, so sequencing captured expressed TCRB transcripts. Data came from immunoSEQ multiplex PCR; TCRdb stores just in-frame clones and leaves some out. The repertoire consists of under 950,000 clones, with around a sixth occurring once and the leading ten covering 0.023%. This sequence was found in a woman younger than 30 in good health. The material sequenced was naive CD4+ T cells from blood.

CDR3 in DNA: TGTGCCACCAGCAGAGCACGGACAGGGGGCGAGCAGTACTTC. This encodes CATSRARTGGEQYF. The genes are TRBV15 and TRBJ2-7; 10 bases line up with TRBD1. This CDR3 comprises 14 residues. Germline CDR1 reads LNHNV; CDR2 reads YYDKDF (reference sequence). V gave up 1 base and J gave up 6 bases; unmatched junction bases: 3.